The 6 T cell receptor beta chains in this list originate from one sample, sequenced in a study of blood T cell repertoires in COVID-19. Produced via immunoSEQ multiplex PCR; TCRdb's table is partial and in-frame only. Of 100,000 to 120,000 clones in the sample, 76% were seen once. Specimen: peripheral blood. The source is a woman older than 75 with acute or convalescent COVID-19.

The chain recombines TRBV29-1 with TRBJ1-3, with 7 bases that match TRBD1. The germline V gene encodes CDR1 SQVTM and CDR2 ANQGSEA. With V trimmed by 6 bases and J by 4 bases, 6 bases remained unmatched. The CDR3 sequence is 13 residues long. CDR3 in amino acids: CSVDAGQGNTIYF. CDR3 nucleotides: TGCAGCGTCGATGCGGGACAGGGAAACACCATATATTTT.

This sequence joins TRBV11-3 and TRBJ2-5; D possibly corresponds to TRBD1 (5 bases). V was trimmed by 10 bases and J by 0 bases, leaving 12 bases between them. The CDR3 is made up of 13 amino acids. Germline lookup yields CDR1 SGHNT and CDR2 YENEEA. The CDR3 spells CATSGQNQETQYF. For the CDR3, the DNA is TGTGCCACGAGTGGACAAAACCAAGAGACCCAGTACTTC.

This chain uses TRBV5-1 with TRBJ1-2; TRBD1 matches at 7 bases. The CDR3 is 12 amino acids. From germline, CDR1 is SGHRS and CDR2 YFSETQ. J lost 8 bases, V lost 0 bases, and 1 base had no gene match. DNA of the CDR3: TGCGCCAGCAGCTTGGAAGGGGGCGGCTACACCTTC. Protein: CASSLEGGGYTF. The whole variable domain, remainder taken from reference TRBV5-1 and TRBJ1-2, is KAGVTQTPRYLIKTRGQQVTLSCSPISGHRSVSWYQQTPGQGLQFLFEYFSETQRNKGNFPGRFSGRQFSNSRSEMNVSTLELGDSALYLCASSLEGGGYTFGSGTRLTVV.

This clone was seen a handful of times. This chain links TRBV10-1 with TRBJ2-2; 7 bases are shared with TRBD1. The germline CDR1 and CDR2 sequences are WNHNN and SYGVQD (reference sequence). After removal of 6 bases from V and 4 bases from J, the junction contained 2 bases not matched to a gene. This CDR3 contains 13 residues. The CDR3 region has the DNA TGCGCCAGCAGGGCAGGGGGCACCGGGGAGCTGTTTTTT. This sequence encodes CASRAGGTGELFF.

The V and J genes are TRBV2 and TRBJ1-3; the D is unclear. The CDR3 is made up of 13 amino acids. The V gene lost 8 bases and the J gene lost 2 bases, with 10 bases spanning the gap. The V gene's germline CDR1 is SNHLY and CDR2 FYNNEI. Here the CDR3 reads CASREWTGNTIYF. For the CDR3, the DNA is TGTGCCAGCCGGGAATGGACTGGAAACACCATATATTTT.

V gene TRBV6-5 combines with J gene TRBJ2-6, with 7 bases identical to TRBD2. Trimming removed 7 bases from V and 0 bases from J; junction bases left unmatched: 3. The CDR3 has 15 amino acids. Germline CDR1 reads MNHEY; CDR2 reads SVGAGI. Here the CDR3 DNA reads TGTGCCAGCATGGGGGGGAACTCTGGGGCCAACGTCCTGACTTTC. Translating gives CASMGGNSGANVLTF.